The rows below give T cell receptor beta chains drawn from one sample of a study of T cells in Graves' hyperthyroidism and ophthalmopathy. A single record per CDR3 protein comes from TCRdb applying MiXCR to the multiplex PCR reads. Among about 640,000 distinct CDR3 sequences listed, around 15% were seen once. The sample comprised blood. The receptors were sampled from a woman between 50 and 59 years old with Graves' ophthalmopathy. The CDR3 runs from the conserved cysteine through the conserved F or W. Each record gives: CDR3 protein, CDR3 DNA, D gene, V gene, clone size, J gene. The D gene is left open where the match is weak. Size is stated for part of the rows, as once, few or many counts, or as a class when the clone is expanded.

CDR3 protein: CASSATGSPLHF; CDR3 DNA: TGTGCCAGCAGTGCAACAGGTTCACCCCTCCACTTT; D gene: -; V gene: TRBV28; clone size: many; J gene: TRBJ1-6
CDR3 protein: CASSLQDRGYGYTF; CDR3 DNA: TGTGCCAGCAGTCTACAGGACAGGGGGTACGGCTACACCTTC; D gene: TRBD1; V gene: TRBV28; clone size: few; J gene: TRBJ1-2
CDR3 protein: CASSLAGVAGGAEQYF; CDR3 DNA: TGTGCCAGCAGCTTAGCTGGGGTAGCGGGAGGGGCCGAGCAGTACTTC; D gene: TRBD2; V gene: TRBV7-9; clone size: -; J gene: TRBJ2-7
CDR3 protein: CATQLGIRARMPETTGELFF; CDR3 DNA: TGTGCCACTCAACTTGGGATCAGGGCGCGAATGCCTGAAACTACCGGGGAGCTGTTTTTT; D gene: -; V gene: TRBV6-2/TRBV6-3; clone size: few; J gene: TRBJ2-2
CDR3 protein: CSARAGSSVNEQFF; CDR3 DNA: TGCAGTGCTAGAGCCGGGAGCTCTGTTAATGAGCAGTTCTTC; D gene: -; V gene: TRBV20-1; clone size: many; J gene: TRBJ2-1
CDR3 protein: CASSLSSGGYGANVLTF; CDR3 DNA: TGCGCCAGCAGCTTGTCTTCAGGGGGCTACGGGGCCAACGTCCTGACTTTC; D gene: TRBD1; V gene: TRBV5-1; clone size: -; J gene: TRBJ2-6
CDR3 protein: CASSLGEGLARTTGELFF; CDR3 DNA: TGCGCCAGCAGCTTGGGGGAGGGACTAGCCAGAACCACCGGGGAGCTGTTTTTT; D gene: TRBD2; V gene: TRBV5-1; clone size: few; J gene: TRBJ2-2
CDR3 protein: CASSLISGYQETQYF; CDR3 DNA: TGTGCCAGCAGTTTGATTAGCGGGTACCAAGAGACCCAGTACTTC; D gene: TRBD2; V gene: TRBV12-3/TRBV12-4; clone size: many; J gene: TRBJ2-5
CDR3 protein: CSARDPGVSNQPQHF; CDR3 DNA: TGCAGTGCTAGAGACCCGGGGGTTAGCAATCAGCCCCAGCATTTT; D gene: -; V gene: TRBV20-1; clone size: many; J gene: TRBJ1-5
CDR3 protein: CASSFPEAGVNEQFF; CDR3 DNA: TGTGCCAGCAGCTTCCCCGAAGCGGGGGTCAATGAGCAGTTCTTC; D gene: TRBD2; V gene: TRBV7-3; clone size: -; J gene: TRBJ2-1
CDR3 protein: CASKALTGYNEQFF; CDR3 DNA: TGTGCCAGTAAAGCCCTAACTGGCTACAATGAGCAGTTCTTC; D gene: -; V gene: TRBV19; clone size: -; J gene: TRBJ2-1
CDR3 protein: CASSLYGNTEAFF; CDR3 DNA: TGTGCCAGCAGTTTATACGGGAACACTGAAGCTTTCTTT; D gene: -; V gene: TRBV27; clone size: many; J gene: TRBJ1-1
CDR3 protein: CASSPTLSSDEQYF; CDR3 DNA: TGTGCCAGCTCGCCTACACTCTCTAGCGACGAGCAGTACTTC; D gene: -; V gene: TRBV18; clone size: many; J gene: TRBJ2-7
CDR3 protein: CASSLNGQYQGQPQHF; CDR3 DNA: TGTGCCAGCTCCCTCAACGGGCAGTACCAGGGCCAGCCCCAGCATTTT; D gene: -; V gene: TRBV18; clone size: -; J gene: TRBJ1-5
CDR3 protein: CASSLVGWEQFF; CDR3 DNA: TGTGCCAGCAGTTTAGTGGGGTGGGAGCAGTTCTTC; D gene: -; V gene: TRBV12-3/TRBV12-4; clone size: many; J gene: TRBJ2-1
CDR3 protein: CASSPPAVSYNSPLHF; CDR3 DNA: TGTGCCAGCAGCCCTCCAGCAGTCTCCTATAATTCACCCCTCCACTTT; D gene: -; V gene: TRBV28; clone size: -; J gene: TRBJ1-6
CDR3 protein: CASSLPGTQSYEQYF; CDR3 DNA: TGTGCCAGCAGCCTACCCGGGACACAATCCTACGAGCAGTACTTC; D gene: -; V gene: TRBV7-2; clone size: -; J gene: TRBJ2-7
CDR3 protein: CASSSRTSGHTYEQYF; CDR3 DNA: TGTGCCAGCAGTTCTCGGACTAGCGGACATACCTACGAGCAGTACTTC; D gene: TRBD2; V gene: TRBV28; clone size: many; J gene: TRBJ2-7
CDR3 protein: CASSVSGMIHNEQFF; CDR3 DNA: TGTGCCAGCAGCGTTAGCGGGATGATTCACAATGAGCAGTTCTTC; D gene: TRBD2; V gene: TRBV9; clone size: -; J gene: TRBJ2-1
CDR3 protein: CASSLIVTGGNTEAFF; CDR3 DNA: TGTGCCAGCAGCTTAATAGTTACAGGGGGTAACACTGAAGCTTTCTTT; D gene: TRBD1; V gene: TRBV7-3; clone size: few; J gene: TRBJ1-1
CDR3 protein: CASSSRGRGEQFF; CDR3 DNA: TGTGCCAGCAGCTCCAGGGGGCGGGGTGAGCAGTTCTTC; D gene: TRBD1; V gene: TRBV7-2; clone size: many; J gene: TRBJ2-1
CDR3 protein: CASSKSGTVGSEQFF; CDR3 DNA: TGTGCCAGCAGCAAATCCGGGACAGTAGGAAGTGAGCAGTTCTTC; D gene: TRBD1; V gene: TRBV9; clone size: many; J gene: TRBJ2-1
CDR3 protein: CASSPLLGTGGVYNEQFF; CDR3 DNA: TGTGCCAGCAGCCCGCTCCTGGGGACAGGGGGCGTCTACAATGAGCAGTTCTTC; D gene: TRBD1; V gene: TRBV11-1; clone size: many; J gene: TRBJ2-1
CDR3 protein: CSARRRSSGADTQYF; CDR3 DNA: TGCAGTGCTAGACGCCGGTCCTCAGGGGCAGATACGCAGTATTTT; D gene: -; V gene: TRBV20-1; clone size: many; J gene: TRBJ2-3
CDR3 protein: CASSPDESRVDYEQYF; CDR3 DNA: TGCGCCAGCAGCCCTGACGAGTCCAGGGTGGACTACGAGCAGTACTTC; D gene: -; V gene: TRBV4-3; clone size: few; J gene: TRBJ2-7
CDR3 protein: CASSLLGTSGGDTQYF; CDR3 DNA: TGCGCCAGCAGCTTGTTGGGGACATCAGGAGGAGATACGCAGTATTTT; D gene: -; V gene: TRBV5-1; clone size: -; J gene: TRBJ2-3
CDR3 protein: CASRTSGMSEQYF; CDR3 DNA: TGTGCCAGCAGGACTAGCGGGATGAGTGAGCAGTACTTC; D gene: TRBD2; V gene: TRBV7-9; clone size: -; J gene: TRBJ2-7
CDR3 protein: CSASSTTDFTDTQYF; CDR3 DNA: TGCAGTGCTTCCAGCACGACAGACTTCACAGATACGCAGTATTTT; D gene: -; V gene: TRBV20-1; clone size: many; J gene: TRBJ2-3
CDR3 protein: CASSEVAGEAQYF; CDR3 DNA: TGTGCCAGCAGTGAAGTGGCAGGAGAGGCCCAGTACTTC; D gene: -; V gene: TRBV7-6; clone size: -; J gene: TRBJ2-5
CDR3 protein: CSARVSSGRWYNEQLF; CDR3 DNA: TGCAGTGCTAGAGTGAGCAGCGGGAGGTGGTACAATGAGCAGCTCTTC; D gene: TRBD2; V gene: TRBV20-1; clone size: -; J gene: TRBJ2-1
CDR3 protein: CASSLESKGHTGGLFF; CDR3 DNA: TGTGCCAGCAGCTTGGAATCTAAAGGGCACACCGGGGGGCTGTTTTTT; D gene: -; V gene: TRBV5-5; clone size: once; J gene: TRBJ2-2
CDR3 protein: CAWRERGQGVYNEQFF; CDR3 DNA: TGTGCCTGGAGAGAAAGGGGGCAGGGGGTCTACAATGAGCAGTTCTTC; D gene: TRBD1; V gene: TRBV30; clone size: many; J gene: TRBJ2-1
CDR3 protein: CASSSRRARTDTQYF; CDR3 DNA: TGTGCCAGCAGCTCGCGTCGCGCCCGCACAGATACGCAGTATTTT; D gene: -; V gene: TRBV11-3; clone size: many; J gene: TRBJ2-3
CDR3 protein: CSAPRDRGRGEKLFF; CDR3 DNA: TGCAGTGCTCCACGGGACAGGGGGCGTGGTGAAAAACTGTTTTTT; D gene: TRBD1; V gene: TRBV20-1; clone size: many; J gene: TRBJ1-4
CDR3 protein: CASSLGTGDYEKLFF; CDR3 DNA: TGTGCCAGCAGTTTAGGGACAGGAGACTATGAAAAACTGTTTTTT; D gene: TRBD1; V gene: TRBV28; clone size: many; J gene: TRBJ1-4
CDR3 protein: CASTLTEDFTDTQYF; CDR3 DNA: TGTGCCAGCACCCTTACGGAGGACTTCACAGATACGCAGTATTTT; D gene: -; V gene: TRBV12-3/TRBV12-4; clone size: -; J gene: TRBJ2-3
CDR3 protein: CASSFLSGTGGSQLYEQYF; CDR3 DNA: TGTGCCAGCAGTTTTCTATCCGGGACAGGAGGATCTCAACTCTACGAGCAGTACTTC; D gene: TRBD1; V gene: TRBV27; clone size: many; J gene: TRBJ2-7
CDR3 protein: CASSSRDRGPNTEAFF; CDR3 DNA: TGTGCCAGCAGTAGCCGGGACAGGGGGCCAAACACTGAAGCTTTCTTT; D gene: TRBD1; V gene: TRBV28; clone size: many; J gene: TRBJ1-1
CDR3 protein: CSASSNLNYEQYF; CDR3 DNA: TGCAGTGCTAGCTCTAATTTGAACTACGAGCAGTACTTC; D gene: -; V gene: TRBV20-1; clone size: -; J gene: TRBJ2-7
CDR3 protein: CASSLDNRSVNEQFF; CDR3 DNA: TGTGCCAGCAGCTTAGATAACAGGTCCGTAAATGAGCAGTTCTTC; D gene: -; V gene: TRBV7-2; clone size: many; J gene: TRBJ2-1
CDR3 protein: CASSPRHTDTQYF; CDR3 DNA: TGTGCCAGCAGTCCCCGACATACAGATACGCAGTATTTT; D gene: -; V gene: TRBV6-1; clone size: few; J gene: TRBJ2-3